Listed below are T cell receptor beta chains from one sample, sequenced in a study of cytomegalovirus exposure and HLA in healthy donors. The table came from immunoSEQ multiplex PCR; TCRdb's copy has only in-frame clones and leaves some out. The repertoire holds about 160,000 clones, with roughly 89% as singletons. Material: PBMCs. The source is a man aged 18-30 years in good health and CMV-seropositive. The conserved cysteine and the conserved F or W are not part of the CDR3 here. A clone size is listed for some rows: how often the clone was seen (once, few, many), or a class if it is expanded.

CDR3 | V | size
ASSYRGPLSYEQY | TRBV28 | .
AWSVLIDSPYEQY | TRBV30 | .
ASSPSHPYSNQPQH | TRBV4-1 | .
ASSLPSSEQF | TRBV5-1 | once
ASRRQGYGYT | TRBV27 | .
ASSVGGTGSGGGYT | TRBV9 | .
ASIPGQAHEQY | TRBV28 | .
ASSVGPGSSYEQY | TRBV9 | .
ASSLATGSEAF | TRBV11-2 | .
ASSEGSWELF | TRBV10-1 | once
ASSLSIMGQVDLTQY | TRBV7-6 | once
ASSLEREFEQF | TRBV5-1 | .
ASSKEGGTTLFYEQY | TRBV21-1 | .
ASSLTGATDTQY | TRBV13 | .
ASRETGLAGDIQY | TRBV7-9 | .
ASSYGTGRPQH | TRBV6-5 | .
ASSQPGQGMETQY | TRBV5-1 | .
ASSVAGRVANTGELF | TRBV9 | .
ASSGLAEDSYEQY | TRBV2 | .
ASSSPGRAGTDTQY | TRBV5-4 | .
SVRQGLANEKLF | TRBV29-1 | few
ASSPPFGGDPYGYT | TRBV18 | .
ASSKGPGGNGDYEQY | TRBV19 | .
ASSPGRETYGYT | TRBV18 | few
ASRPLRGIYGYT | TRBV11-2 | .
ASTFGPYYGYT | TRBV7-9 | .
ASSLVGSRGETQY | TRBV5-1 | .
ASSPMLGAHNEQF | TRBV27 | .
ASSQGQGAGNEQF | TRBV5-1 | .
AWSVGAAYGYT | TRBV30 | .
ASSFLAVQETQY | TRBV7-9 | .
SVRPAAGQGDYGYT | TRBV29-1 | .
ASNPGFYNEQF | TRBV19 | .
ASSPRQINTGELF | TRBV7-6 | .
ASSHDGSSSYEQY | TRBV4-2 | .
ASSPGGSAYEQY | TRBV9 | .